The source of this T cell receptor beta chain is a study of regulatory T cells in long-lasting Graves disease. Overall study findings and caveats: New patients shared about 880 public clonotypes, fewer than the 2,500 to 3,500 shared by persistent patients.

As for time point: persistent/refractory GD, antithyroid drugs over 5 years with positive TRAb. RNA from PBMCs was the source of the TCR library. By American Thyroid Association guidelines, Graves' disease was diagnosed in the cohort. From each patient, around 8.9 milliliters of peripheral blood was drawn and collected into an EDTA anticoagulant tube. This clonotype was found many times. Its antigen is undetermined. The TCR beta library used iRepertoire HTBI primers with Arm-PCR amplification of CDR3. In the authors' workflow: Sample data revealed roughly 62 TRBV and 14 TRBJ segments. MiXCR, run by TCRdb on the multiplex PCR reads, gives a single entry per CDR3 protein. The V and J calls come from TCRdb's annotation, not from the publication. The sample lists roughly 500,000 distinct CDR3 sequences; around 21% were seen once. The sequencing here drew on peripheral blood mononuclear cells (PBMCs), taken when the disease was refractory, from a patient treated with antithyroid drugs. The TCR originated in a female donor with Graves disease.

CDR3 protein: CATQADRGGYTF. The CDR3 DNA sequence: TGTGCGACTCAAGCCGACAGGGGCGGCTACACCTTC. The J gene is TRBJ1-2, the V gene TRBV19, with 8 positions matching TRBD1. Germline-derived CDR1 and CDR2 are LNHDA and SQIVND (reference sequence). The CDR3 consists of 12 residues.